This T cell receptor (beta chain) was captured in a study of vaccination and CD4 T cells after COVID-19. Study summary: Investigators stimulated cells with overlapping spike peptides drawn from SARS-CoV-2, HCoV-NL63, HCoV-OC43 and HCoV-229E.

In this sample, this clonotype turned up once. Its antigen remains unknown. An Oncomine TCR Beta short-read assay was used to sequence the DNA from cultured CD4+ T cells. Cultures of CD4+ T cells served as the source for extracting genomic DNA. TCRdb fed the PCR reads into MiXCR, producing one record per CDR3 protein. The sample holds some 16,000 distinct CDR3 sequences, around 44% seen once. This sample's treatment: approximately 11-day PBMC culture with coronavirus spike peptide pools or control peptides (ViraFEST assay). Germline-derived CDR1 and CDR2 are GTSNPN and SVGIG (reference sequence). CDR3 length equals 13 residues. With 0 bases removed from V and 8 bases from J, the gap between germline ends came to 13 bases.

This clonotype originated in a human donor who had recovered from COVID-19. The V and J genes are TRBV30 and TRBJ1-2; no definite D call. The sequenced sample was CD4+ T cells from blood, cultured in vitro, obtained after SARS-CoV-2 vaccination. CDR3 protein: CAWSVKTLGGYTF. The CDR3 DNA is TGTGCCTGGAGTGTTAAAACGTTAGGGGGCTACACCTTC.